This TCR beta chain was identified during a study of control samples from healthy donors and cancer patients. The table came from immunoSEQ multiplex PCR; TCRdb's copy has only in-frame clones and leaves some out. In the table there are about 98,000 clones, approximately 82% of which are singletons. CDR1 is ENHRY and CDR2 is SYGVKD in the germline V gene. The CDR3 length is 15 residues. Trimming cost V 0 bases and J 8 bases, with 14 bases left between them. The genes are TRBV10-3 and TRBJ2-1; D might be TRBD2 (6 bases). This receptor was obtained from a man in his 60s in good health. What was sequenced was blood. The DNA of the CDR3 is TGTGCCATCAGTGAGTCTGGAGGGAGTCCCGATGAGCAGTTCTTC. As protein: CAISESGGSPDEQFF.